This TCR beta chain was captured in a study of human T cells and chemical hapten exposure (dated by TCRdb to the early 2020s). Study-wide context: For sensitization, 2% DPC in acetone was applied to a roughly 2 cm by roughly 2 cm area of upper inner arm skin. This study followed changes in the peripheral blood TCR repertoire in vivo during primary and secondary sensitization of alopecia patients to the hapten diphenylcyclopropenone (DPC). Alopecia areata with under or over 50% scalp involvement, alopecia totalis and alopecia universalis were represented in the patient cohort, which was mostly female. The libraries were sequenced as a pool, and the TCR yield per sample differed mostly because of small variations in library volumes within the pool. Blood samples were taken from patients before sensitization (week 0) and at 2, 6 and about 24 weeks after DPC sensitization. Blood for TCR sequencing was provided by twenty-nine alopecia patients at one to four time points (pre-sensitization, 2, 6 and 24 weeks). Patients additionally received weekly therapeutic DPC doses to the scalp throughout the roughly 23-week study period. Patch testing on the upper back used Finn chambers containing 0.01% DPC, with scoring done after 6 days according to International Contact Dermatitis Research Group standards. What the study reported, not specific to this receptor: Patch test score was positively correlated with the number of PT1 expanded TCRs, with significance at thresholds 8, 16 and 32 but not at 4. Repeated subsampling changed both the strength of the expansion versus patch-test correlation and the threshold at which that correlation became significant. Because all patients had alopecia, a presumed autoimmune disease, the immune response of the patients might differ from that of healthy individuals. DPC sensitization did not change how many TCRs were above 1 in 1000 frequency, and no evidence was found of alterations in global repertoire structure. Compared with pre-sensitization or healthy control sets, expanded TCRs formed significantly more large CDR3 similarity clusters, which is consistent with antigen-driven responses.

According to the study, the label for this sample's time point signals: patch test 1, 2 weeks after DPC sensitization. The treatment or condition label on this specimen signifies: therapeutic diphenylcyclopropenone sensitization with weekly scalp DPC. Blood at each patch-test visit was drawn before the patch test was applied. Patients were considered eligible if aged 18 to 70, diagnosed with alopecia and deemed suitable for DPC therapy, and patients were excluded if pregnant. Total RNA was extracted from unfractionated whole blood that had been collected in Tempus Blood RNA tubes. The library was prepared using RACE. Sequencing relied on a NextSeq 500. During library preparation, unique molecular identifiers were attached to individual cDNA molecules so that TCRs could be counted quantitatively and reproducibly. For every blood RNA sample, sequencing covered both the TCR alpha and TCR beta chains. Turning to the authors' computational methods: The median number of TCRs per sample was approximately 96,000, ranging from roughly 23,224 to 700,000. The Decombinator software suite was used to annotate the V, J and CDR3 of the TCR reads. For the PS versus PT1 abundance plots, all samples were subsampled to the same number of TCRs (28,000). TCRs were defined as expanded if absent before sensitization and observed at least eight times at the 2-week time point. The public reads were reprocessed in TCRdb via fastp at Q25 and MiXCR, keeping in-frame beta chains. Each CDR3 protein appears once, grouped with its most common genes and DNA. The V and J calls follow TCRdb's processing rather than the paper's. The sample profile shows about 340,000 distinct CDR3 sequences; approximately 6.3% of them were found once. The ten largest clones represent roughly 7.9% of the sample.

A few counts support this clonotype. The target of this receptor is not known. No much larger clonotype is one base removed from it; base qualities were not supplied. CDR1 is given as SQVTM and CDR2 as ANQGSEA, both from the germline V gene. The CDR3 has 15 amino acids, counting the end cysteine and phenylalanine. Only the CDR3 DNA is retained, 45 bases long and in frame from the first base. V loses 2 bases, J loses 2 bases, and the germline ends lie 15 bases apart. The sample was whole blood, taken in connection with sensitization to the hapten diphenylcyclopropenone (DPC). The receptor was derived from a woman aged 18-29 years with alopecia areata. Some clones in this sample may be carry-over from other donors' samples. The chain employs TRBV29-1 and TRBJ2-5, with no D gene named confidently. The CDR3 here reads CSVERGSDGQETQYF. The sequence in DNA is TGCAGCGTTGAACGTGGCAGCGACGGACAAGAGACCCAGTACTTC.